One sample yielded the 30 T cell receptor beta chains listed below, sequenced in a study of CD8 T cell repertoires and HIV-1 epitope variants. No antigens are known for them. Some clones are missing from TCRdb's copy, which holds only in-frame ones; the method was immunoSEQ multiplex PCR. The sample contains around 3,300 clones, approximately 67% of which appear only once. Sequences were obtained from cultured CD8+ T cells derived from PBMCs. Receptors originate from a male donor with HIV.

This sequence joins TRBV10-1 and TRBJ1-2; D is undetermined. The germline CDR1 and CDR2 sequences are WNHNN and SYGVQD (reference sequence). The CDR3 extends over 12 amino acids. V was clipped by 7 bases and J by 4 bases, with 10 bases between them. The CDR3, as DNA: TGCGCCAGCACGCGAAAGACCTATGGCTACACCTTC. Its translation: CASTRKTYGYTF.

This clone was observed a handful of times. The rearrangement links TRBV13 to TRBJ2-1, with 7 bases matching TRBD2. V trimming: 4 bases; J trimming: 3 bases; junction bases outside the gene matches: 3. Germline CDR1 reads PRHDT; CDR2 reads FYEKMQ (reference sequence). The CDR3 has 14 residues. The CDR3 DNA is TGTGCCAGCAGCTCCACTAGCGACTACAATGAGCAGTTCTTC. Protein sequence: CASSSTSDYNEQFF. Supplemented by reference TRBV13 and TRBJ2-1, the full variable domain reads AAGVIQSPRHLIKEKRETATLKCYPIPRHDTVYWYQQGPGQDPQFLISFYEKMQSDKGSIPDRFSAQQFSDYHSELNMSSLELGDSALYFCASSSTSDYNEQFFGPGTRLTVL.

The V call is TRBV4-1, the J call TRBJ2-5, with D perhaps matching TRBD1 (5 bases). In germline, CDR1 is MGHRA, CDR2 YSYEKL. The V and J ends lost 3 bases and 1 base respectively, with 12 bases between them. The CDR3 runs to 15 residues. CDR3 nucleotide sequence: TGCGCCAGCAGCCAGTTAGACAGCGTCCAAGAGACCCAGTACTTC. Amino acid sequence: CASSQLDSVQETQYF.

The chain has TRBV5-1 and TRBJ1-5; D uncertain. The CDR3 has 13 residues. Germline V gives CDR1 SGHRS, CDR2 YFSETQ. Trimming stripped 0 bases from V and 3 bases from J, with 4 bases between. CDR3 sequence reads: CASSLGNNQPQHF. CDR3 nucleotides: TGCGCCAGCAGCTTGGGGAACAATCAGCCCCAGCATTTT.

The J gene is TRBJ1-2, the V gene TRBV19; the D gene is possibly TRBD1 (5 bases). Trimming took off 3 bases at V and 4 bases at J, with 9 bases between the two ends. Germline-derived CDR1 and CDR2 are LNHDA and SQIVND (reference sequence). The CDR3 extends over 13 amino acids. The CDR3 region is CASSIGGFYGYTF. The CDR3, as DNA: TGTGCCAGTAGTATCGGGGGGTTCTATGGCTACACCTTC.

The rearrangement uses TRBV11-1 and TRBJ2-1; perhaps TRBD2 as D (6 bases). V lost 0 bases to trimming and J lost 7 bases, with 13 bases between them. Germline V gene data show CDR1 as SGHAT and CDR2 as FQDESV (reference sequence). This CDR3 has 15 amino acids. CDR3 DNA sequence: TGTGCCAGCAGCTTAGCTAGGCTAGCGAGGAATGAGCAGTTCTTC. It codes for CASSLARLARNEQFF.

The chain has TRBV4-1 and TRBJ2-7; 9 nucleotides align to TRBD1. Germline CDR1 is MGHRA and CDR2 is YSYEKL. With V trimmed by 3 bases and J by 2 bases, 11 bases remained unmatched. This CDR3 spans 17 amino acids. CDR3 DNA: TGCGCCAGCAGCCATTCGCCAGGGACAGGGCCCACCTACGAGCAGTACTTC. Translation: CASSHSPGTGPTYEQYF.

The chain combines TRBV4-1 with TRBJ1-1; D remains unclear. The CDR3 loop spans 15 amino acids. V lost 1 base and J lost 3, with 12 bases in between. Germline values: CDR1 MGHRA, CDR2 YSYEKL. The chain's CDR3 is CASSQVDLGYTEAFF. CDR3 DNA sequence: TGCGCCAGCAGCCAAGTTGATCTCGGGTACACTGAAGCTTTCTTT.

The chain has TRBV28 and TRBJ2-7; no firm D call. The CDR3 loop spans 14 amino acids. Germline values: CDR1 MDHEN, CDR2 SYDVKM. V shed 2 bases and J shed 1 base, with 9 bases lying between them. CDR3 bases: TGTGCCAGCAGTTTAGTGGGCAGTTCCTACGAGCAGTACTTC. The encoded protein is CASSLVGSSYEQYF.

This clone showed up just a few times. The chain combines TRBV28 with TRBJ2-7; the D is unclear. Germline V gives CDR1 MDHEN, CDR2 SYDVKM. Trimming removed 4 bases from V and 0 bases from J, with 4 bases in between. This CDR3 comprises 12 residues. The CDR3 reads CASSSDSYEQYF. DNA for the CDR3: TGTGCCAGCAGTTCAGACTCCTACGAGCAGTACTTC. Combining the CDR3 with reference TRBV28 and TRBJ2-7 gives the whole variable domain DVKVTQSSRYLVKRTGEKVFLECVQDMDHENMFWYRQDPGLGLRLIYFSYDVKMKEKGDIPEGYSVSREKKERFSLILESASTNQTSMYLCASSSDSYEQYFGPGTRLTVT.

The V and J genes are TRBV4-1 and TRBJ2-2; D not resolved. CDR1 and CDR2 from the germline V gene are MGHRA and YSYEKL. This CDR3 region has 12 residues. Between the trimmed V and J ends, which lost 1 base and 5 bases, there was a span of 2 bases. In DNA, the CDR3 is TGCGCCAGCAGCCAAGGTACCGGGGAGCTGTTTTTT. This gives the protein CASSQGTGELFF.

This clone has only a few counts. This chain joins TRBV29-1 and TRBJ2-1, with a weak D call TRBD2 (6 bases). The CDR3 consists of 17 residues. Germline V gene sequence: CDR1 SQVTM, CDR2 ANQGSEA. Trimming took off 0 bases at V and 1 base at J, with 16 bases between the two ends. The CDR3 DNA follows: TGCAGCGTTGAAGATGTTTTCGGGGGTGCGTCCTACAATGAGCAGTTCTTC. This encodes CSVEDVFGGASYNEQFF.

Only a few counts were recorded for this clone. The rearrangement uses TRBV7-2 and TRBJ2-5; a possible D gene is TRBD1 (6 bases). CDR3 size: 16 residues. Per germline, CDR1 SGHTA and CDR2 FQGNSA. The germline V and J ends were trimmed by 0 bases and 2 bases, with 13 bases remaining between them. The DNA of the CDR3 is TGTGCCAGCAGCTTAGCGACAGGCCTAGGTCAAGAGACCCAGTACTTC. This codes for CASSLATGLGQETQYF.

This clone was found a few times. The chain carries TRBV19 and TRBJ2-2; D gene ambiguous. Germline CDR1 is LNHDA and CDR2 is SQIVND (reference sequence). The germline V and J ends were trimmed by 0 bases and 1 base, with 9 bases remaining between them. This CDR3 region has 16 residues. CDR3 in DNA: TGTGCCAGTAGTATAGATCTTCGTGGGAACACCGGGGAGCTGTTTTTT. Translated: CASSIDLRGNTGELFF. Supplemented by reference TRBV19 and TRBJ2-2, the full variable domain reads DGGITQSPKYLFRKEGQNVTLSCEQNLNHDAMYWYRQDPGQGLRLIYYSQIVNDFQKGDIAEGYSVSREKKESFPLTVTSAQKNPTAFYLCASSIDLRGNTGELFFGEGSRLTVL.

The V call is TRBV7-9, the J call TRBJ1-4; a possible D gene is TRBD1 (5 bases). V was shortened by 4 bases and J by 0 bases, with 9 bases between the two germline ends. Germline lookup yields CDR1 SEHNR and CDR2 FQNEAQ (reference sequence). This CDR3 has 15 amino acids. CDR3 in DNA: TGTGCCAGCAGCTCCTTCAGGGCAACTAATGAAAAACTGTTTTTT. Translating it yields CASSSFRATNEKLFF.

This rearrangement joins TRBV4-3 to TRBJ2-3, with 8 bases that match TRBD1. There are 18 residues in the CDR3. With V trimmed by 0 bases and J by 4 bases, 12 bases remained unmatched. The germline gives CDR1 LGHNA, CDR2 YSLEER. The CDR3 DNA is TGCGCCAGCAGCCAAGAGATACCCGGGACAGGAAACCCAGATACGCAGTATTTT. It specifies CASSQEIPGTGNPDTQYF.

The chain joins TRBV4-2 to TRBJ1-1; weak D call: TRBD1 (6 bases). The CDR3 is made up of 16 amino acids. CDR1 and CDR2 (germline): LGHNA, YNFKEQ. Trimming took 3 bases from V and 2 from J, leaving 16 bases between them. CDR3 DNA sequence: TGTGCCAGCAGCCACGGAGCCGAGGGGGGAAACACTGAAGCTTTCTTT. This codes for CASSHGAEGGNTEAFF.

This sequence joins TRBV7-8 and TRBJ1-2; 9 bases line up with TRBD1. J lost 8 bases, V lost 6 bases, and 4 bases had no gene match. The CDR3 has 12 residues. The germline V gene has CDR1 SGHVS and CDR2 FQNEAQ. CDR3 protein: CASSSGTGGYTF. The CDR3 nucleotides are TGTGCCAGCAGTTCCGGGACAGGGGGCTACACCTTC.

This clone was seen once. The genes are TRBV5-1 and TRBJ1-1; D gene uncertain. Germline V lookup: CDR1 SGHRS, CDR2 YFSETQ. Trimming stripped 0 bases from V and 1 base from J, with 10 bases between. This CDR3 region has 15 residues. The chain's CDR3 is CASSLEGRTNTEAFF. The CDR3 bases are TGCGCCAGCAGCTTGGAGGGAAGAACGAACACTGAAGCTTTCTTT.

The V call is TRBV5-4, the J call TRBJ1-5; D remains unclear. Germline assignment: CDR1 SGHNT and CDR2 YYREEE (reference sequence). Trimming took 1 base from V and 0 from J, leaving 14 bases between them. There are 17 residues in the CDR3. CDR3 protein: CASSLFGGGNSNQPQHF. CDR3 sequence (DNA): TGTGCCAGCAGCTTGTTTGGAGGCGGAAATAGCAATCAGCCCCAGCATTTT.

The rearrangement uses TRBV14 and TRBJ2-3, with D possibly TRBD2 on 5 matching bases. The germline CDR1 and CDR2 sequences are SGHDN and FVKESK. The V gene lost 1 base and the J gene lost 2 bases, with 13 bases spanning the gap. The CDR3 loop spans 16 amino acids. CDR3 region: CASSQGRLEVTDTQYF. Written as DNA, the CDR3 is TGTGCCAGCAGCCAAGGGAGGCTTGAGGTCACAGATACGCAGTATTTT.

The CDR3 is CASSLWYPPGTEAFF. CDR3 DNA: TGTGCCAGCAGCTTGTGGTACCCCCCGGGGACTGAAGCTTTCTTT. The chain carries TRBV13 and TRBJ1-1, with D hard to call. CDR1 and CDR2 (germline): PRHDT, FYEKMQ (reference sequence). CDR3 length: 15 amino acids. V gave up 3 bases and J gave up 5 bases, with 16 bases separating them.

The rearrangement links TRBV27 to TRBJ1-1; D is undetermined. This CDR3 region has 12 residues. V was cut by 2 bases and J by 7 bases, with 8 bases left in between. The germline V gene has CDR1 MNHEY and CDR2 SMNVEV (reference sequence). CDR3: CASSLRGDEAFF. CDR3 bases: TGTGCCAGCAGTTTAAGAGGAGATGAAGCTTTCTTT.

This chain connects TRBV4-2 to TRBJ1-5; a possible D gene is TRBD1 (5 bases). V dropped 0 bases and J dropped 3 bases, with 9 bases sitting between them. Looked up from germline, CDR1 is LGHNA and CDR2 is YNFKEQ. The CDR3 contains 15 residues. The CDR3 loop reads CASSQEGETNQPQHF. CDR3 DNA sequence: TGTGCCAGCAGCCAAGAAGGGGAAACCAATCAGCCCCAGCATTTT.

This sequence joins TRBV5-1 and TRBJ1-3; D remains ambiguous. The germline V gene has CDR1 SGHRS and CDR2 YFSETQ. The CDR3 length is 15 residues. V lost 0 bases, J lost 0 bases, and 7 bases lay in between. CDR3 residues: CASSLDSGSGNTIYF. CDR3 DNA: TGCGCCAGCAGCTTGGACAGTGGCTCTGGAAACACCATATATTTT. Together with reference TRBV5-1 and TRBJ1-3, the CDR3 gives the full variable domain: KAGVTQTPRYLIKTRGQQVTLSCSPISGHRSVSWYQQTPGQGLQFLFEYFSETQRNKGNFPGRFSGRQFSNSRSEMNVSTLELGDSALYLCASSLDSGSGNTIYFGEGSWLTVV.

The table lists this clone with a count of one. The V gene is TRBV4-2, the J gene TRBJ2-3, with D tentatively TRBD2 (6 bases). Deletions cut 2 bases from V and 4 bases from J, with 13 bases between. The CDR3 sequence is 15 residues long. From germline, CDR1 is LGHNA and CDR2 YNFKEQ. The CDR3 is CASSQLEGVSDTQYF. The CDR3 DNA is TGTGCCAGCAGCCAACTGGAGGGAGTCTCAGATACGCAGTATTTT.

This clone has more than one count but fewer than ten. The rearrangement links TRBV4-3 to TRBJ2-1, with TRBD2 matching 8 bases. Looked up from germline, CDR1 is LGHNA and CDR2 is YSLEER. The CDR3 spans 18 residues. V was pared by 1 base and J by 2 bases, with 10 bases of the junction left unmatched. The CDR3 sequence is CASSQAQPGGATYNEQFF. CDR3 DNA sequence: TGCGCCAGCAGCCAAGCCCAGCCCGGGGGGGCTACCTACAATGAGCAGTTCTTC.

The J gene is TRBJ2-7, the V gene TRBV5-1; a weak D match, TRBD2 (5 bases). The CDR3 runs 17 residues. Per the germline V gene, CDR1 is SGHRS and CDR2 is YFSETQ. V lost 1 base, J lost 0 bases, and 17 bases lay in between. The CDR3 loop is CASSLLGLAEISYEQYF. CDR3 bases: TGCGCCAGCAGCTTGTTGGGTCTAGCTGAAATCTCCTACGAGCAGTACTTC.

This chain links TRBV7-2 with TRBJ2-1; 10 bases match TRBD2. The CDR3 extends over 17 amino acids. After removal of 0 bases from V and 3 bases from J, the junction contained 5 bases not matched to a gene. From germline, CDR1 is SGHTA and CDR2 FQGNSA. The CDR3 here is CASSLALAGVRYNEQFF. The CDR3 coding sequence is TGTGCCAGCAGCTTAGCGCTAGCGGGGGTTCGCTACAATGAGCAGTTCTTC.

V is TRBV5-3 and J is TRBJ2-7; D not resolved. TRBV5-3 carries the ORF label, with uncertain function. The V end was cut by 4 bases, the J end by 0 bases, with 8 bases between. The CDR3 loop spans 13 amino acids. CDR3 protein: CARSADNSYEQYF. The CDR3, as DNA: TGTGCCAGAAGCGCCGACAACTCCTACGAGCAGTACTTC.